Given below is one T cell receptor beta chain in context. Its antigen remains unknown. V dropped 2 bases and J dropped 3 bases, with 7 bases sitting between them. There are 13 residues in the CDR3. The germline V gene encodes CDR1 MNHNY and CDR2 SVGAGI (reference sequence). The data derive from a study of OX40 agonist ivuxolimab in advanced cancers. General study results and limits: In the 0.1 to 3.0 mg/kg range, CD4+ and CD8+ blood T cells had expanded clonally by week 6.

The repertoire was sequenced with immunoSEQ multiplex PCR; TCRdb's copy has only in-frame clones and lacks some. Of tens of thousands of clones in the sample, around 86% were seen once. The chain uses TRBV6-6 and TRBJ1-1, with a weak D call TRBD1 (6 bases). The input for sequencing was CD4+ or CD8+ T cells sorted from blood, taken in a trial of the OX40 agonist ivuxolimab. The receptor was isolated from an adult with an advanced solid tumor such as melanoma, head and neck, liver or kidney cancer. The CDR3 region has the DNA TGTGCCAGCAGTTACGGGGGCTACACTGAAGCTTTCTTT. Protein sequence: CASSYGGYTEAFF.